The source of this T cell receptor (beta chain) is a study of neurological immune-mediated disorders. TCRdb processed the 5' RACE reads anew with MiXCR; each CDR3 protein has one entry. Here the sample spans about 66,000 distinct CDR3 sequences, roughly 4.5% being singletons. Stored at -80 C, 2 million PBMCs were the source of the unsorted libraries. This CDR3 has 14 residues. Germline V gene sequence: CDR1 DFQATT, CDR2 SNEGSKA (reference sequence). With 3 bases clipped from V and 2 bases from J, the junction kept 4 bases outside the gene matches. General observations from the study: Among expanded clones, no CDR3 amino acid sequences were shared across subjects, a pattern suggesting private repertoires in all groups. The greatest degree of TCR clonal expansion was observed in HTLV-1-associated myelopathy, with the lowest in multiple sclerosis, below that of healthy controls.

This clonotype was recorded at least ten times. Its target is unknown. This chain links TRBV20-1 with TRBJ2-3, with 8 bases fitting TRBD2. The specimen sequenced was PBMCs. This TCR was sampled from a man in his thirties or forties with multiple sclerosis. The CDR3 here is CSARKRGNTDTQYF. CDR3 DNA sequence: TGCAGTGCTAGGAAGCGGGGGAACACAGATACGCAGTATTTT.